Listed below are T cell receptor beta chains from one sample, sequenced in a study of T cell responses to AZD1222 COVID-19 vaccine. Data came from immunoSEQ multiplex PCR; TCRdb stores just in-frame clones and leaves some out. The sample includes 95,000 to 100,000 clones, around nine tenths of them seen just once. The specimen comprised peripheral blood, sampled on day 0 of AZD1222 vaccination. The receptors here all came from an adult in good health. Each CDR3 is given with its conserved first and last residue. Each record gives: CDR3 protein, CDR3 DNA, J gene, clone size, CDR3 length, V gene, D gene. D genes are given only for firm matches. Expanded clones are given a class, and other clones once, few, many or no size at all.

CDR3 protein: CASSLTYEQYF
CDR3 DNA: TGCGCCAGCAGCTTGACCTACGAGCAGTACTTC
J gene: TRBJ2-7
clone size: .
CDR3 length: 11
V gene: TRBV5-1
D gene: .

CDR3 protein: CASSLGAGSFGGYTF
CDR3 DNA: TGTGCCAGCAGCTTAGGGGCGGGCTCCTTCGGCGGCTACACCTTC
J gene: TRBJ1-2
clone size: .
CDR3 length: 15
V gene: TRBV11-2
D gene: .

CDR3 protein: CASSTGGGNTEAFF
CDR3 DNA: TGTGCCAGCAGTACAGGGGGCGGGAACACTGAAGCTTTCTTT
J gene: TRBJ1-1
clone size: .
CDR3 length: 14
V gene: TRBV2
D gene: TRBD1

CDR3 protein: CASSTLFDRRYGYTF
CDR3 DNA: TGTGCCAGCAGTACTCTATTTGACCGGAGGTATGGCTACACCTTC
J gene: TRBJ1-2
clone size: .
CDR3 length: 15
V gene: TRBV5-4
D gene: .

CDR3 protein: CASSPLGGTEAFF
CDR3 DNA: TGTGCCAGCTCACCCCTGGGCGGGACTGAAGCTTTCTTT
J gene: TRBJ1-1
clone size: .
CDR3 length: 13
V gene: TRBV18
D gene: .

CDR3 protein: CASSLGWLSEQYF
CDR3 DNA: TGTGCCAGCAGCTTAGGTTGGTTATCCGAGCAGTACTTC
J gene: TRBJ2-7
clone size: .
CDR3 length: 13
V gene: TRBV7-8
D gene: .

CDR3 protein: CASSKSGSSYNEQFF
CDR3 DNA: TGCGCCAGCAGCAAGAGCGGGAGCTCCTACAATGAGCAGTTCTTC
J gene: TRBJ2-1
clone size: .
CDR3 length: 15
V gene: TRBV5-1
D gene: TRBD2

CDR3 protein: CSVVGTGGPQLYGYTF
CDR3 DNA: TGCAGCGTTGTCGGGACAGGGGGCCCGCAACTCTATGGCTACACCTTC
J gene: TRBJ1-2
clone size: .
CDR3 length: 16
V gene: TRBV29-1
D gene: TRBD1

CDR3 protein: CATSRHKDGNTEAFF
CDR3 DNA: TGTGCCACCAGCAGACATAAAGACGGGAACACTGAAGCTTTCTTT
J gene: TRBJ1-1
clone size: .
CDR3 length: 15
V gene: TRBV15
D gene: .

CDR3 protein: CASSQGRGSPLHF
CDR3 DNA: TGTGCCAGCAGCCAAGGCCGAGGTTCACCCCTCCACTTT
J gene: TRBJ1-6
clone size: once
CDR3 length: 13
V gene: TRBV3-1/TRBV3-2
D gene: .

CDR3 protein: CASSLEGPTEQYF
CDR3 DNA: TGTGCCAGCAGCTTAGAGGGGCCCACGGAGCAGTACTTC
J gene: TRBJ2-7
clone size: few
CDR3 length: 13
V gene: TRBV11-1
D gene: .

CDR3 protein: CASSLGGGTDNYGYTF
CDR3 DNA: TGTGCCAGCAGCTTGGGTGGGGGGACAGATAACTATGGCTACACCTTC
J gene: TRBJ1-2
clone size: .
CDR3 length: 16
V gene: TRBV5-5
D gene: TRBD1

CDR3 protein: CASSSTSHGTQYF
CDR3 DNA: TGTGCCAGCAGCTCAACTAGCCACGGTACGCAGTATTTT
J gene: TRBJ2-3
clone size: few
CDR3 length: 13
V gene: TRBV11-2
D gene: .

CDR3 protein: CASKRDRRERDTEAFF
CDR3 DNA: TGTGCCAGCAAACGGGACAGGAGGGAGAGGGACACTGAAGCTTTCTTT
J gene: TRBJ1-1
clone size: .
CDR3 length: 16
V gene: TRBV2
D gene: TRBD1

CDR3 protein: CASSWTGFTEAFF
CDR3 DNA: TGTGCCAGCAGCTGGACAGGGTTCACTGAAGCTTTCTTT
J gene: TRBJ1-1
clone size: .
CDR3 length: 13
V gene: TRBV7-2
D gene: TRBD1

CDR3 protein: CASWTANTIYF
CDR3 DNA: TGTGCCAGCTGGACGGCCAACACCATATATTTT
J gene: TRBJ1-3
clone size: once
CDR3 length: 11
V gene: TRBV28
D gene: .

CDR3 protein: CASSTSGETDTQYF
CDR3 DNA: TGCGCCAGCAGCACTAGCGGGGAGACAGATACGCAGTATTTT
J gene: TRBJ2-3
clone size: .
CDR3 length: 14
V gene: TRBV5-1
D gene: TRBD2

CDR3 protein: CASSWGVQETQYF
CDR3 DNA: TGTGCCAGTAGTTGGGGGGTTCAAGAGACCCAGTACTTC
J gene: TRBJ2-5
clone size: .
CDR3 length: 13
V gene: TRBV19
D gene: .

CDR3 protein: CASSGTQGSSPLHF
CDR3 DNA: TGTGCCAGCAGCGGGACCCAGGGGAGTTCACCCCTCCACTTT
J gene: TRBJ1-6
clone size: few
CDR3 length: 14
V gene: TRBV9
D gene: .

CDR3 protein: CASTRQGSNQPQHF
CDR3 DNA: TGTGCCAGTACGCGGCAGGGTAGCAATCAGCCCCAGCATTTT
J gene: TRBJ1-5
clone size: .
CDR3 length: 14
V gene: TRBV19
D gene: .

CDR3 protein: CASSLIPGPAEQPQHF
CDR3 DNA: TGTGCCAGCAGCTTAATTCCAGGGCCGGCGGAGCAGCCCCAGCATTTT
J gene: TRBJ1-5
clone size: .
CDR3 length: 16
V gene: TRBV7-2
D gene: .

CDR3 protein: CASSMGYEQYF
CDR3 DNA: TGTGCCAGTAGTATGGGCTACGAGCAGTACTTC
J gene: TRBJ2-7
clone size: .
CDR3 length: 11
V gene: TRBV19
D gene: .

CDR3 protein: CASSSVRSSYEQYF
CDR3 DNA: TGTGCCAGTAGTTCCGTCAGGAGCTCCTACGAGCAGTACTTC
J gene: TRBJ2-7
clone size: .
CDR3 length: 14
V gene: TRBV19
D gene: .

CDR3 protein: CASSSGTNLGYTF
CDR3 DNA: TGTGCCAGCAGCTCCGGAACGAATCTGGGCTACACCTTC
J gene: TRBJ1-2
clone size: .
CDR3 length: 13
V gene: TRBV7-9
D gene: .

CDR3 protein: CASRPLAGGTDTQYF
CDR3 DNA: TGTGCCAGTAGGCCCTTGGCGGGGGGCACAGATACGCAGTATTTT
J gene: TRBJ2-3
clone size: once
CDR3 length: 15
V gene: TRBV19
D gene: TRBD2

CDR3 protein: CAISELVQGNYGYTF
CDR3 DNA: TGTGCCATCAGTGAATTAGTACAGGGAAACTATGGCTACACCTTC
J gene: TRBJ1-2
clone size: .
CDR3 length: 15
V gene: TRBV10-3
D gene: .

CDR3 protein: CASSQDQQYGYTF
CDR3 DNA: TGTGCCAGCAGCCAAGATCAGCAGTATGGCTACACCTTC
J gene: TRBJ1-2
clone size: .
CDR3 length: 13
V gene: TRBV4-2
D gene: .

CDR3 protein: CASSEIEGFADTEAFF
CDR3 DNA: TGTGCCAGCAGTGAAATAGAGGGATTTGCAGACACTGAAGCTTTCTTT
J gene: TRBJ1-1
clone size: .
CDR3 length: 16
V gene: TRBV2
D gene: .

CDR3 protein: CASSPSRGRTEFQETQYF
CDR3 DNA: TGTGCCAGCTCACCATCGCGGGGAAGGACAGAATTCCAAGAGACCCAGTACTTC
J gene: TRBJ2-5
clone size: .
CDR3 length: 18
V gene: TRBV18
D gene: .

CDR3 protein: CASSPRPGTANYGYTF
CDR3 DNA: TGTGCCAGCAGCCCTCGTCCCGGGACCGCGAACTATGGCTACACCTTC
J gene: TRBJ1-2
clone size: .
CDR3 length: 16
V gene: TRBV7-9
D gene: .

CDR3 protein: CATSRVKLGPESPLHF
CDR3 DNA: TGTGCCACCAGCAGAGTTAAGTTAGGGCCGGAATCACCCCTCCACTTT
J gene: TRBJ1-6
clone size: .
CDR3 length: 16
V gene: TRBV15
D gene: .

CDR3 protein: CASSQVWGPGPYNEQFF
CDR3 DNA: TGTGCCAGCAGCCAAGTCTGGGGCCCAGGGCCCTACAATGAGCAGTTCTTC
J gene: TRBJ2-1
clone size: .
CDR3 length: 17
V gene: TRBV3-1/TRBV3-2
D gene: .

CDR3 protein: CASSQVTTHFEQYF
CDR3 DNA: TGCGCCAGCAGCCAAGTCACCACCCACTTCGAGCAGTACTTC
J gene: TRBJ2-7
clone size: .
CDR3 length: 14
V gene: TRBV4-1
D gene: .

CDR3 protein: CASRPGQVVEAFF
CDR3 DNA: TGTGCCAGCAGGCCGGGGCAGGTTGTCGAAGCTTTCTTT
J gene: TRBJ1-1
clone size: .
CDR3 length: 13
V gene: TRBV28
D gene: .

CDR3 protein: CASSQGQGTSPLHF
CDR3 DNA: TGTGCCAGCAGTCAGGGACAGGGAACTTCACCCCTCCACTTT
J gene: TRBJ1-6
clone size: .
CDR3 length: 14
V gene: TRBV6-2/TRBV6-3
D gene: TRBD1

CDR3 protein: CASSKKGLADTGELFF
CDR3 DNA: TGTGCCAGTAGTAAAAAAGGACTAGCGGACACCGGGGAGCTGTTTTTT
J gene: TRBJ2-2
clone size: .
CDR3 length: 16
V gene: TRBV19
D gene: TRBD2

CDR3 protein: CASSPNDRNQHF
CDR3 DNA: TGTGCCAGCAGCCCAAACGACCGTAACCAGCATTTT
J gene: TRBJ1-5
clone size: .
CDR3 length: 12
V gene: TRBV12-3/TRBV12-4
D gene: .

CDR3 protein: CASSLIGQGAGEQYF
CDR3 DNA: TGTGCCAGCAGTTTAATAGGACAGGGGGCGGGGGAGCAGTACTTC
J gene: TRBJ2-7
clone size: .
CDR3 length: 15
V gene: TRBV27
D gene: TRBD1

CDR3 protein: CASSLISGRTDTQYF
CDR3 DNA: TGTGCCAGCAGCCTAATTAGCGGGAGAACAGATACGCAGTATTTT
J gene: TRBJ2-3
clone size: .
CDR3 length: 15
V gene: TRBV7-9
D gene: TRBD2

CDR3 protein: CASSLAPTYLQGGGTGELFF
CDR3 DNA: TGTGCCAGCAGCTTAGCTCCTACTTACCTCCAGGGAGGCGGCACCGGGGAGCTGTTTTTT
J gene: TRBJ2-2
clone size: .
CDR3 length: 20
V gene: TRBV7-6
D gene: .